This TCR beta chain was retrieved from a study of beta chain features in type 1 diabetes. General study findings and limits: PCR might favor shorter templates, but any such skew would affect patients and controls equally. For Type 1 diabetes patients, all four CD4+ subsets carried TCRB CDR3s that were moderately but significantly shorter. Patients' naive, central memory and Treg TCRB repertoires seemed closer to one another than those of healthy donors.

Reverse transcription of all isolated RNA meant that expressed TCRB transcripts were sequenced. Some clones are missing from TCRdb's copy, which holds only in-frame ones; the method was immunoSEQ multiplex PCR. The sample lists a few hundred thousand clones; approximately 13% were seen once. V dropped 4 bases and J dropped 2 bases, with 11 bases sitting between them. Germline V lookup: CDR1 SGHDN, CDR2 FVKESK. CDR3 length: 15 amino acids. In its sample, this clone was seen a few times. The antigen is unknown. The gene calls are TRBV14 and TRBJ2-2, with D possibly being TRBD1 (6 bases). The source material was naive CD4+ T cells from blood. This TCR came from a woman between 18 and 29 years old with type 1 diabetes. This chain's CDR3 is CASSPQGFNTGELFF. DNA for the CDR3: TGTGCCAGCAGCCCACAGGGATTCAACACCGGGGAGCTGTTTTTT.